This T cell receptor beta chain was recorded in a study of T cell clusters in autoimmune cytopenias. The study's findings and limits: Compared with active autoimmune hepatitis patients, healthy donors showed roughly 3-fold more exclusive TRB clusters. Primary autoimmune cytopenia patients appeared to lack physiological T cell clusters present in healthy donors. TRB repertoire shifts in secondary cytopenia and chronic lymphocytic leukemia mostly reflected lymphoma, not autoimmunity.

Multiplex touch-down PCR amplified TRB using TRB-A and TRB-B pools in one tube. TCRdb reprocessed the multiplex PCR reads and keeps a single row for each CDR3 protein, giving no DNA. The clone table shows approximately 7,000 distinct CDR3 sequences, with the ten largest holding roughly 4%. This clonotype counts as medium-sized (0.01 to 0.1%) by frequency. Its antigen is unknown. TRB was amplified from about 270 ng of peripheral blood genomic DNA per sample. The CDR3 extends over 15 amino acids. The germline V gene has CDR1 LNHDA and CDR2 SQIVND (reference sequence). The sequencing sample was made of peripheral blood. The TCR originated in a human donor with an autoimmune cytopenia or autoimmune hepatitis (not recorded which). The chain recombines TRBV19 with TRBJ2-2; TCRdb lists TRBD2, though no DNA is available to test this call. The chain's CDR3 is CASQGSGGAPGELFF.